Shown below are 8 T cell receptor beta chains from a single sample sequenced in a study of cytomegalovirus exposure and HLA in healthy donors. The PCR contained 60 Vbeta and 13 Jbeta primers. The method was immunoSEQ multiplex PCR; TCRdb's version includes in-frame clones alone and lacks a portion of them. The sample holds 100,000 to 150,000 clones; more than 65% are singletons and the top ten take 1.8%. Material: PBMCs. The receptors derive from a man aged 18 to 30 in good health and CMV-seronegative.

The chain carries TRBV7-9 and TRBJ1-1; D is unclear. This CDR3 has 13 amino acids. In germline, CDR1 is SEHNR, CDR2 FQNEAQ (reference sequence). V was shortened by 5 bases and J by 10 bases, with 17 bases between the two germline ends. CDR3 amino acids: CASSPQAPRGAFF. The CDR3 DNA is TGTGCCAGCAGCCCACAAGCTCCCCGGGGAGCTTTCTTT.

A single count supports this clone. The chain is built from TRBV7-9 and TRBJ2-3; TRBD2 agrees at 13 bases. Germline CDR1 SEHNR, CDR2 FQNEAQ (reference sequence). The trim removed 5 bases at V and 2 bases at J, leaving 4 bases unmatched. There are 16 residues in the CDR3. The CDR3 reads CASSQGLAGYTDTQYF. CDR3 bases: TGTGCCAGCAGCCAGGGACTAGCGGGGTACACAGATACGCAGTATTTT.

This clone has just a few counts. The genes are TRBV6-1 and TRBJ1-1; D ambiguous. Germline CDR1 is MNHNS and CDR2 is SASEGT. The CDR3 consists of 13 residues. V gave up 10 bases and J gave up 2 bases, with 14 bases separating them. The CDR3 nucleotides read TGTGCCACTGCGCTTGAGAGTAACACTGAAGCTTTCTTT. Translated, it gives CATALESNTEAFF.

The chain joins TRBV19 to TRBJ1-2, with D possibly matching TRBD1 (6 bases). The CDR3 length is 12 residues. V was pared by 5 bases and J by 8 bases, with 12 bases between. CDR1 and CDR2 (germline): LNHDA, SQIVND (reference sequence). CDR3 bases: TGTGCCAGTAGTGTCACAGGGCACGGCTACACCTTC. Translated, it gives CASSVTGHGYTF.

This rearrangement joins TRBV7-7 to TRBJ2-1, with 9 bases that match TRBD1. This CDR3 is built from 13 residues. Germline CDR1 reads SSHAT; CDR2 reads FNYEAQ (reference sequence). J lost 10 bases, V lost 8 bases, and 9 bases had no gene match. CDR3 residues: CASGSQGAGEQFF. Here the CDR3 DNA reads TGTGCCAGCGGCTCACAGGGGGCAGGGGAGCAGTTCTTC.

The chain uses TRBV5-1 and TRBJ2-1; 10 positions match TRBD2. The CDR3 sequence is 15 residues long. Germline-derived CDR1 and CDR2 are SGHRS and YFSETQ. The V segment lost 2 bases and the J segment 7 bases; nucleotides outside the gene matches: 6. In DNA, the CDR3 is TGCGCCAGCAGCTTCGCAGCGGGGGGGGAGAATGAGCAGTTCTTC. This translates into CASSFAAGGENEQFF.

The gene calls are TRBV11-2 and TRBJ1-1; 7 bases map to TRBD1. V was pared by 1 base and J by 4 bases, with 0 bases of the junction left unmatched. Germline V gene sequence: CDR1 SGHAT, CDR2 FQNNGV. CDR3 size: 13 residues. The CDR3 DNA follows: TGTGCCAGCAGCTTAGCAGGGGGCACTGAAGCTTTCTTT. This codes for CASSLAGGTEAFF. Drawing the rest from reference TRBV11-2 and TRBJ1-1, the complete variable domain is EAGVAQSPRYKIIEKRQSVAFWCNPISGHATLYWYQQILGQGPKLLIQFQNNGVVDDSQLPKDRFSAERLKGVDSTLKIQPAKLEDSAVYLCASSLAGGTEAFFGQGTRLTVV.

The V and J genes are TRBV5-1 and TRBJ2-1; 8 nucleotides agree with TRBD2. CDR1 is SGHRS, CDR2 YFSETQ, per germline. The CDR3 sequence is 15 residues long. V trimming: 2 bases; J trimming: 3 bases; junction bases outside the gene matches: 4. The CDR3 DNA reads as TGCGCCAGCAGCTTTCTAGCGGGTAACTACAATGAGCAGTTCTTC. Residues: CASSFLAGNYNEQFF.